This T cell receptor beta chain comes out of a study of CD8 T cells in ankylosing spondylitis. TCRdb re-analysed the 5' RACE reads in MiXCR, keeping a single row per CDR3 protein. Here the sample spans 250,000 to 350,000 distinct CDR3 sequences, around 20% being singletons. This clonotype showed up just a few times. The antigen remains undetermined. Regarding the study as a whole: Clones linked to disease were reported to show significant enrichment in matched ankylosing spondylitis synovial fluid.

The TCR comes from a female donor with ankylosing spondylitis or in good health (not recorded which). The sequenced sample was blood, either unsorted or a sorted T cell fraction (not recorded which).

The CDR3 DNA is TGTGCCAGCAGCTTAAAACAAACGCTTAGGAACACTGAAGCTTTCTTT. Protein sequence: CASSLKQTLRNTEAFF. The genes are TRBV7-9 and TRBJ1-1, with D uncertain. CDR3 length: 16 amino acids. Germline V lookup: CDR1 SEHNR, CDR2 FQNEAQ (reference sequence). V was clipped by 2 bases and J by 1 base, with 14 bases between them.